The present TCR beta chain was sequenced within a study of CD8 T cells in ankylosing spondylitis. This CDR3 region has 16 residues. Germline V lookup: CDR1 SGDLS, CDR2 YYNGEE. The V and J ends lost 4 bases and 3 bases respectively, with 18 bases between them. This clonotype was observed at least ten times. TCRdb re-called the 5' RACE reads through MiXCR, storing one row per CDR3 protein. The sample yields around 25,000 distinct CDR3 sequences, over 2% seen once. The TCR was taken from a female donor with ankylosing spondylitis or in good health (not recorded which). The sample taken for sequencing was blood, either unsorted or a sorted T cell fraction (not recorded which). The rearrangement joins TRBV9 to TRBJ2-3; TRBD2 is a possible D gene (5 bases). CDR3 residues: CASSPRRGGTTDTQYF. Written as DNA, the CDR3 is TGTGCCAGCAGCCCCCGACGTGGAGGCACAACAGATACGCAGTATTTT.